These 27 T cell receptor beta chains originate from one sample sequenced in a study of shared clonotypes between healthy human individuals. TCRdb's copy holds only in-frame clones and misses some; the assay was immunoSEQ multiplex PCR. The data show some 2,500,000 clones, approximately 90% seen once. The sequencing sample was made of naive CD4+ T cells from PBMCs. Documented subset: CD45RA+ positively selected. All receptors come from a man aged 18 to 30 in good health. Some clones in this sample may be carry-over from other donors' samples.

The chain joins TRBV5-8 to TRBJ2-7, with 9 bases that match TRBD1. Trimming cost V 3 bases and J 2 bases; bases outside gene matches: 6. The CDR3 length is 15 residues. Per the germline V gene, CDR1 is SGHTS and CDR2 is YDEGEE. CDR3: CASSSPWTGAYEQYF. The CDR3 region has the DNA TGTGCCAGCAGCTCCCCTTGGACAGGGGCCTACGAGCAGTACTTC.

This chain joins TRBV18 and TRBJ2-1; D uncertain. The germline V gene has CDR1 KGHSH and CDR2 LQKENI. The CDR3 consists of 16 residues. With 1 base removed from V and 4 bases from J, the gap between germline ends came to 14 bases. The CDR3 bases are TGTGCCAGCTCACCACGAGTGGGCAGACTTTACAATGAGCAGTTCTTC. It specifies CASSPRVGRLYNEQFF. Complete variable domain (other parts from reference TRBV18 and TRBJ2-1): NAGVMQNPRHLVRRRGQEARLRCSPMKGHSHVYWYRQLPEEGLKFMVYLQKENIIDESGMPKERFSAEFPKEGPSILRIQQVVRGDSAAYFCASSPRVGRLYNEQFFGPGTRLTVL.

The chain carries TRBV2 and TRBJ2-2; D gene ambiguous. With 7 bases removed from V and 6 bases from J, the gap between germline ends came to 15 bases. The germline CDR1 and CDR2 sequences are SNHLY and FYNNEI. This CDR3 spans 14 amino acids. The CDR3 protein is CASTATLGPGELFF. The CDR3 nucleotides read TGTGCCAGCACCGCCACACTGGGTCCCGGGGAGCTGTTTTTT.

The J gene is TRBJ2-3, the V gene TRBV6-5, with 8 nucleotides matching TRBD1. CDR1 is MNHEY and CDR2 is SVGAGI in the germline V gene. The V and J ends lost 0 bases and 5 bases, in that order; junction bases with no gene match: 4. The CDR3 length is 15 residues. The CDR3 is CASSYSAGGRDTQYF. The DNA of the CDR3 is TGTGCCAGCAGTTACTCGGCAGGGGGCCGAGATACGCAGTATTTT.

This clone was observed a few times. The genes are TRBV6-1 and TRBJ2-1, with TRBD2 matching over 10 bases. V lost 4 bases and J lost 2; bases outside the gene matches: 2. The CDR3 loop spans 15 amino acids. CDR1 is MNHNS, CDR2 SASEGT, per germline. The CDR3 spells CASSAGTSAYNEQFF. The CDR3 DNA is TGTGCCAGCAGTGCCGGGACTAGCGCCTACAATGAGCAGTTCTTC.

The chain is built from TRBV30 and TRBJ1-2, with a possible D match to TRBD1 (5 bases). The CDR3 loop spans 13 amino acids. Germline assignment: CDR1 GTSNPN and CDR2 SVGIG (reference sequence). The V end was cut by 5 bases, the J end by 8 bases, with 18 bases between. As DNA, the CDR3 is TGTGCCTGGGCACCGGGACCGGCGTGGGGCTACACCTTC. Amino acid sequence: CAWAPGPAWGYTF. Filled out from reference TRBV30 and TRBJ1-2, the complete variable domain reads SQTIHQWPATLVQPVGSPLSLECTVEGTSNPNLYWYRQAAGRGLQLLFYSVGIGQISSEVPQNLSASRPQDRQFILSSKKLLLSDSGFYLCAWAPGPAWGYTFGSGTRLTVV.

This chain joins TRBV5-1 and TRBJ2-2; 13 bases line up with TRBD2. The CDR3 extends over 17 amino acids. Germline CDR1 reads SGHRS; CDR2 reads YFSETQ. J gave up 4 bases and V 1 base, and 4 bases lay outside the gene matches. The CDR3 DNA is TGCGCCAGCAGCTTGTACGGACTAGCGGGAGTCACCGGGGAGCTGTTTTTT. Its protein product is CASSLYGLAGVTGELFF. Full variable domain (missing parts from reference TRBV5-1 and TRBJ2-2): KAGVTQTPRYLIKTRGQQVTLSCSPISGHRSVSWYQQTPGQGLQFLFEYFSETQRNKGNFPGRFSGRQFSNSRSEMNVSTLELGDSALYLCASSLYGLAGVTGELFFGEGSRLTVL.

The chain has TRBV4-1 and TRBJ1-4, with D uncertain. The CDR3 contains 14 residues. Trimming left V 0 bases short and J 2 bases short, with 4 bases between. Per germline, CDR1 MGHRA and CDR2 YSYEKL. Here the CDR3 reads CASSQDRTNEKLFF. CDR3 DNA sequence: TGCGCCAGCAGCCAAGATCGCACTAATGAAAAACTGTTTTTT.

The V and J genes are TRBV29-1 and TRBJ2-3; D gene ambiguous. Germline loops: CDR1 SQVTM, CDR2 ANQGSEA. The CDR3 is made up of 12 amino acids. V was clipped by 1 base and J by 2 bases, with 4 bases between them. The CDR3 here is CSVEALTDTQYF. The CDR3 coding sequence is TGCAGCGTTGAAGCCCTCACAGATACGCAGTATTTT.

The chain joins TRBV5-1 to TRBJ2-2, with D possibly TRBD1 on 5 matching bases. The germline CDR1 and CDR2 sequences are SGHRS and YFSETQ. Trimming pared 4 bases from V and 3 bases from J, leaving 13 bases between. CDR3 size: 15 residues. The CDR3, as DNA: TGCGCCAGCAGCCAGGCAGGGTGGGACACCGGGGAGCTGTTTTTT. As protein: CASSQAGWDTGELFF. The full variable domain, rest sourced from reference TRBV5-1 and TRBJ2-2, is KAGVTQTPRYLIKTRGQQVTLSCSPISGHRSVSWYQQTPGQGLQFLFEYFSETQRNKGNFPGRFSGRQFSNSRSEMNVSTLELGDSALYLCASSQAGWDTGELFFGEGSRLTVL.

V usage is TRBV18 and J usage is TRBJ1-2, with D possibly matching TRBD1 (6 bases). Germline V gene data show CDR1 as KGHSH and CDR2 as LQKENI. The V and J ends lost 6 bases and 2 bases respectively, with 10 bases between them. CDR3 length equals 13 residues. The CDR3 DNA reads TGTGCCAGCTCGACAGGACAGAACTATGGCTACACCTTC. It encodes CASSTGQNYGYTF.

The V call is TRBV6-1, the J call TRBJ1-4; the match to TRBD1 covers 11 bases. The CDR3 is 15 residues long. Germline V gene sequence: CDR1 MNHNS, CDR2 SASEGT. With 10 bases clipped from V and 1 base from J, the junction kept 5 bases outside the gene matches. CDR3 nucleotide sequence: TGTGCCACCGGACAGGGGGCCCTAACTAATGAAAAACTGTTTTTT. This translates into CATGQGALTNEKLFF.

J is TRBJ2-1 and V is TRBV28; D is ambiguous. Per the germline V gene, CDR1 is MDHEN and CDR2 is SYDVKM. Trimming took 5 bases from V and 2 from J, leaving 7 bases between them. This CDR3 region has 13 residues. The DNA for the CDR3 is TGTGCCAGCAGTCCCTCAGCCTACAATGAGCAGTTCTTC. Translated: CASSPSAYNEQFF.

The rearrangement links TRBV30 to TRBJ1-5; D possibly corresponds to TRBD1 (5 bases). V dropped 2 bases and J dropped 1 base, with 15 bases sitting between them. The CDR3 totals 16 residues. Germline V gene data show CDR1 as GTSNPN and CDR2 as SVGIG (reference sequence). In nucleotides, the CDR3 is TGTGCCTGGAGTACGTCAGGGTTGTTCAGCAATCAGCCCCAGCATTTT. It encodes CAWSTSGLFSNQPQHF.

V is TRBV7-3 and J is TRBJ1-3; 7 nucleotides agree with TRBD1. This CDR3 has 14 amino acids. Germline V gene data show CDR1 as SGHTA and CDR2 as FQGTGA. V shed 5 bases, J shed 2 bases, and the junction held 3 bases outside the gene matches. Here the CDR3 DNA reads TGTGCCAGCAGCGTAGGGACAGCTGGAAACACCATATATTTT. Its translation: CASSVGTAGNTIYF. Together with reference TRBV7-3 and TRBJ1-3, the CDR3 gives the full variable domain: GAGVSQTPSNKVTEKGKYVELRCDPISGHTALYWYRQSLGQGPEFLIYFQGTGAADDSGLPNDRFFAVRPEGSVSTLKIQRTERGDSAVYLCASSVGTAGNTIYFGEGSWLTVV.

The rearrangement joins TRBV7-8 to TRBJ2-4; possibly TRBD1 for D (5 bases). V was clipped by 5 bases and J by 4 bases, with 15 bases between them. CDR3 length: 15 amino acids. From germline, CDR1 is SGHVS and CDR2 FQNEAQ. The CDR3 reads CASSAQISGKNIQYF. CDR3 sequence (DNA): TGTGCCAGCAGCGCCCAAATCTCAGGGAAAAACATTCAGTACTTC.

The CDR3 is CSVEGTGNYGYTF. As DNA, the CDR3 is TGCAGCGTTGAAGGAACAGGGAACTATGGCTACACCTTC. This chain connects TRBV29-1 to TRBJ1-2, with D possibly TRBD1 on 6 matching bases. Germline V CDR1 and CDR2: SQVTM, ANQGSEA. The CDR3 covers 13 residues. V was shortened by 1 base and J by 2 bases, with 8 bases between the two germline ends.

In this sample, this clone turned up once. CDR3 region: CASSPPRTGGYNEQFF. The CDR3 DNA sequence: TGTGCCAGCTCACCACCGAGGACAGGGGGATACAATGAGCAGTTCTTC. The chain joins TRBV18 to TRBJ2-1; 10 bases fit TRBD1. The CDR3 spans 16 residues. Germline trimming cut 0 bases from V and 4 bases from J; bases unmatched to any gene: 3. The germline V gene has CDR1 KGHSH and CDR2 LQKENI.

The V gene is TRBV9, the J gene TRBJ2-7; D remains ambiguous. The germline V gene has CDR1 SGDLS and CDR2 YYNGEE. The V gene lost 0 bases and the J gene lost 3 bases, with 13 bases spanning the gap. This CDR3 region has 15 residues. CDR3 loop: CASSVGGGLIYEQYF. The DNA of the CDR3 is TGTGCCAGCAGCGTAGGGGGTGGGTTGATCTACGAGCAGTACTTC.

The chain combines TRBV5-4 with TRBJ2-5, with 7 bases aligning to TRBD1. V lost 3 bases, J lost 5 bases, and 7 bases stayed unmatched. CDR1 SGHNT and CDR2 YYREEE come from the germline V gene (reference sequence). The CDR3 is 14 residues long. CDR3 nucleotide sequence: TGTGCCAGCAGCTGGACAGGAGAGTCGGAGACCCAGTACTTC. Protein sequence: CASSWTGESETQYF.

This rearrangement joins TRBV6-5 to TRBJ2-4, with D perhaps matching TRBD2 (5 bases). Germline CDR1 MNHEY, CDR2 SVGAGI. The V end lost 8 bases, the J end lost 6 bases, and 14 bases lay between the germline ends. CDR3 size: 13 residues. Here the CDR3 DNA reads TGTGCCAGCCGTGCCGGAGGAGGAAACATTCAGTACTTC. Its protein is CASRAGGGNIQYF.

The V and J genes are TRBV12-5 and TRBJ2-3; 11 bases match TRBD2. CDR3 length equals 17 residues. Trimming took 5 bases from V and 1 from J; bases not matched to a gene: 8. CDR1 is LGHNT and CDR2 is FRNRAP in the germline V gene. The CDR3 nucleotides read TGTGCTAGTGGTGCACCACCGGGACTAGCGGGCACAGATACGCAGTATTTT. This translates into CASGAPPGLAGTDTQYF.

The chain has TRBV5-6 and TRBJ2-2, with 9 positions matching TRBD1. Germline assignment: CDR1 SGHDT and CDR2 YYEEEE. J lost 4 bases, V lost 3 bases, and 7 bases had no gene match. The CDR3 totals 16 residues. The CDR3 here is CASSSGQGRSTGELFF. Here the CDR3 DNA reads TGTGCCAGCAGCTCTGGACAGGGGAGAAGCACCGGGGAGCTGTTTTTT.

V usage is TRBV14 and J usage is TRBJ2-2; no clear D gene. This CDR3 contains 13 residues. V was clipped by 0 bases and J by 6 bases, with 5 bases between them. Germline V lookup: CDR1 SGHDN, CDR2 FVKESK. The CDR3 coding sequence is TGTGCCAGCAGCCAAGAATTACCCGGGGAGCTGTTTTTT. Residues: CASSQELPGELFF.

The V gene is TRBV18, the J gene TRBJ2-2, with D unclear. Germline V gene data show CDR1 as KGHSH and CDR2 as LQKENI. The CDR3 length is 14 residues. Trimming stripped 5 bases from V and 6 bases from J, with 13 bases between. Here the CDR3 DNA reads TGTGCCAGCTCATACGCACTTGACTCCGGGGAGCTGTTTTTT. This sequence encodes CASSYALDSGELFF.

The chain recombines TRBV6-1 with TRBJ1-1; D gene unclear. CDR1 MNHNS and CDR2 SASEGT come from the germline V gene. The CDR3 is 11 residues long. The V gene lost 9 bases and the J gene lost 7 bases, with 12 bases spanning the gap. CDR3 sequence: CASTDGDEAFF. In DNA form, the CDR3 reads TGTGCCAGTACGGACGGAGATGAAGCTTTCTTT.

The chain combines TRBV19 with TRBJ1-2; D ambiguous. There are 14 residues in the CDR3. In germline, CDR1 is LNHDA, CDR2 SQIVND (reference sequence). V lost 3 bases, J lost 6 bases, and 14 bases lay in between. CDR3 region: CASSIIGAPDGYTF. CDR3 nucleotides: TGTGCCAGTAGTATCATAGGCGCTCCCGATGGCTACACCTTC.